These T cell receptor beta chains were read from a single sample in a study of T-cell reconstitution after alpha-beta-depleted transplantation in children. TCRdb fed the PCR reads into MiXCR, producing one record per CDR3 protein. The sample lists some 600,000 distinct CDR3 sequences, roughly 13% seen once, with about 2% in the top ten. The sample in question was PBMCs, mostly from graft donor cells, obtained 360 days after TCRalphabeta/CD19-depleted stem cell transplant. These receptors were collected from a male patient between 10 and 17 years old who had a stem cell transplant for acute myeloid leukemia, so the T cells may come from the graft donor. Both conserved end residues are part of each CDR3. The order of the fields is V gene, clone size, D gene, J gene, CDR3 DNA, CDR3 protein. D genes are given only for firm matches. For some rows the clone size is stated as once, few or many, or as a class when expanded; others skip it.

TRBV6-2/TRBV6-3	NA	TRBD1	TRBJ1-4	TGTGCCAGCAGTTACACTGGACAGGCGGGAAATGAAAAACTGTTTTTT	CASSYTGQAGNEKLFF
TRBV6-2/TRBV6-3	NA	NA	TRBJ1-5	TGTGCCAGCAGGGACCCCGCGAAGCCCCAGCATTTT	CASRDPAKPQHF
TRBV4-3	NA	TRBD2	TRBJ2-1	TGCGCCAGCAGCCAAGAGGGACGGGAGGGCCACAATGAGCAGTTCTTC	CASSQEGREGHNEQFF
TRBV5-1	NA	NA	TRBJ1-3	TGCGCCAGCAGCTTGGTGTTACCTGGAAACACCATATATTTT	CASSLVLPGNTIYF
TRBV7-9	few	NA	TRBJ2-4	TGTGCCAGCAGCCAAGCAAACATTCAGTACTTC	CASSQANIQYF
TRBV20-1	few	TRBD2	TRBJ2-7	TGCAGTGCTAGAGGAGTAGAATCGGCGGGAGCTTCCTACGAGCAGTACTTC	CSARGVESAGASYEQYF
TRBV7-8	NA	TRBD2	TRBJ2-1	TGTGCCAGCAGCTCTACCCTCCGGGAGGGATATAACAATGAGCAGTTCTTC	CASSSTLREGYNNEQFF
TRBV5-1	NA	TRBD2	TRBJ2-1	TGCGCCAGCAGCTTGGCCCCACTAGCGGGAGTCGATGAGCAGTTCTTC	CASSLAPLAGVDEQFF
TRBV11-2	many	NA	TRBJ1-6	TGTGCCAGCAGCTTAGATTCGGGGATATATAATTCACCCCTCCACTTT	CASSLDSGIYNSPLHF
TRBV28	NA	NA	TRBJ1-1	TGTGCCAGCATCTGGCAGGGAATACCGAACACTGAAGCTTTCTTT	CASIWQGIPNTEAFF
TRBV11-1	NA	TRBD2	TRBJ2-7	TGTGCCAGCAGCCATACACCAGGGACTAGCGCCTCCTACGAGCAGTACTTC	CASSHTPGTSASYEQYF
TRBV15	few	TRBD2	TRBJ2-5	TGTGCCACCAGCAGGTGGGTAGCGGGAGGGCCCCGGAGACAAGAGACCCAGTACTTC	CATSRWVAGGPRRQETQYF
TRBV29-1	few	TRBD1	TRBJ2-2	TGCAGCGTCGGTCCGGGACAGGGGGCGGTTCGGGGATCCTTTTTT	CSVGPGQGAVRGSFF
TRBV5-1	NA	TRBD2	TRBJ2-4	TGCGCCAGCAGCCTCCGACTAGCGGAATTAGCCAAAAACATTCAGTACTTC	CASSLRLAELAKNIQYF
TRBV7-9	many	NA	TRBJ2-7	TGTGCCAGCAGCCGGGTTTCCTACGAGCAGTACTTC	CASSRVSYEQYF
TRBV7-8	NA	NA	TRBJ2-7	TGTGCCAGCAGCTCCTTCTACTACGAGCAGTACTTC	CASSSFYYEQYF
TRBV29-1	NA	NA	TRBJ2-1	TGCAGCGTTGAAGTTGGGGGGAGAGAGGTCTTC	CSVEVGGREVF
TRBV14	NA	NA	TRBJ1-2	TGTGCCAGCAGTCGGGACACCGGCTATGGCTACACCTTC	CASSRDTGYGYTF
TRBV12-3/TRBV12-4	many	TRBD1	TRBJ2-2	TGTGCCAGCAGTCGCCCGGACAGGGTTGCCGGGGAGCTGTTTTTT	CASSRPDRVAGELFF
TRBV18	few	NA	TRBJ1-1	TGTGCCAGCTCACCTCTTGAGGGGTTCGACACTGAAGCTTTCTTT	CASSPLEGFDTEAFF
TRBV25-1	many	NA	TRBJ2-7	TGTGCCAGCAGTGAGAGTGGGCGGGCCTACGAGCAGTACTTC	CASSESGRAYEQYF
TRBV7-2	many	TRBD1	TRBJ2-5	TGTGCCAGCAGCCTAACTACAGGGGTTGCAGAGACCCAGTACTTC	CASSLTTGVAETQYF
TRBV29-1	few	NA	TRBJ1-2	TGCAGCGTTGGGGCAGGGTGGGCCTATGGCTACACCTTC	CSVGAGWAYGYTF
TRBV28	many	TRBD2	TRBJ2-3	TGTGCCAGCAGACTCCGGGGAACGGGAGGGCAGCCAGATACGCAGTATTTT	CASRLRGTGGQPDTQYF
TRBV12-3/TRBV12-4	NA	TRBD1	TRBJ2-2	TGTGCCAGCAGTCTTTACAGGGGGCGCGGGAGGGAGCTGTTTTTT	CASSLYRGRGRELFF
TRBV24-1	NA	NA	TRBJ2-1	TGTGCCACCAGTGACCCAGGGTTCGCTAGCTCCTACAATGAGCAGTTCTTC	CATSDPGFASSYNEQFF
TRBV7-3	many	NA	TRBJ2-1	TGTGCCAGCAGCCCACAGGCGGGGCCCTCCTCCTACAATGAGCAGTTCTTC	CASSPQAGPSSYNEQFF
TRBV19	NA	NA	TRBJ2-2	TGTGCCAGTAGTATGGGGCTAGCTCCCGGGGAGCTGTTTTTT	CASSMGLAPGELFF
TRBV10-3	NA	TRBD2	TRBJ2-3	TGTGCATCCGCTAGCGGGAGTGCAGATACGCAGTATTTT	CASASGSADTQYF
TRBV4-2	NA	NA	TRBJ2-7	TGTGCCAGCAGCCAAGGGGGGAGAGGTGACAGTGCCTACGAGCAGTACTTC	CASSQGGRGDSAYEQYF
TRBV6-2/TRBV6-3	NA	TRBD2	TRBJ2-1	TGTGCCAGCAGCCAGCGGGGCTCCTACAATGAGCAGTTCTTC	CASSQRGSYNEQFF
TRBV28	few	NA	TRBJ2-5	TGTGCCAGCAGTTTAAGGGCAGGCACCTACCAAGAGACCCAGTACTTC	CASSLRAGTYQETQYF
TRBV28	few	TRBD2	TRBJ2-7	TGTGCCAGCGGGATTTGGCCGGGAGGTTACGAGCAGTACTTC	CASGIWPGGYEQYF
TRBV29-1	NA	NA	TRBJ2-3	TGCAGCGTTGAAGGATCGGGGCGGGGACCTAGCACAGATACGCAGTATTTT	CSVEGSGRGPSTDTQYF
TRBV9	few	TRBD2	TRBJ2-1	TGTGCCAGCAGCGCAAGTTATAGCGGGAGGGCTCACAATGAGCAGTTCTTC	CASSASYSGRAHNEQFF
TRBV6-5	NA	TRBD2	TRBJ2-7	TGTGCCAGCAGTTACGTGGGACTAGCAGGCTACGAGCAGTACTTC	CASSYVGLAGYEQYF
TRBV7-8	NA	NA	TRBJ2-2	TGTGCCAGCAGCTTAGGGCCGTTGGGCACCGGGGAGCTGTTTTTT	CASSLGPLGTGELFF
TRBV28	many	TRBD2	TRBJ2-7	TGTGCCAGCAGTGCTTCGCTAGCGGGAGGGCGGAACGAGCAGTACTTC	CASSASLAGGRNEQYF
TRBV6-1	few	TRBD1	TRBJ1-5	TGTGCCAGCAGTCGAAAGGGGACAGGGACCGACAATCAGCCCCAGCATTTT	CASSRKGTGTDNQPQHF
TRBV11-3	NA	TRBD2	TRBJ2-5	TGTGCCAGCAGCTTATTTTCGGGGGGGTCCCACGAGACCCAGTACTTC	CASSLFSGGSHETQYF
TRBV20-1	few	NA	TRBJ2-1	TGCAGTGCTAGTGTAGGGGCCTCCTACAATGAGCAGTTCTTC	CSASVGASYNEQFF
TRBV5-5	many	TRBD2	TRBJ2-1	TGTGCCAGCAGCTTGTTGTCGCTAGCGGGTCTAAATGAGCAGTTCTTC	CASSLLSLAGLNEQFF
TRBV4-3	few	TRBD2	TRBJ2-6	TGCGCCAGCAGCCAAGAGGTCCTAGCGGGAGAGCCTGGGGCCAACGTCCTGACTTTC	CASSQEVLAGEPGANVLTF
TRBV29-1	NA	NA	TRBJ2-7	TGCAGCGTTGAAGATCGGCGGGCCGGCGACGAGCAGTACTTC	CSVEDRRAGDEQYF
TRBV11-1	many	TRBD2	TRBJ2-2	TGTGCCAGCAGCTCCTTTGGGGCAGGGACTAGCGGAGAGAACACCGGGGAGCTGTTTTTT	CASSSFGAGTSGENTGELFF
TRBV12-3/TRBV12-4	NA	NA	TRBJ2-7	TGTGCCAGCAGAGAAAGGGGGGGGTACGAGCAGTACTTC	CASRERGGYEQYF